This TCR beta chain was profiled in a study of blood T cell repertoires in COVID-19. Study background: From T cells, B-cell-depleted T cells, or PBMCs came the material, which was cDNA or gDNA.

Unmatched junction bases numbered 2, after V lost 4 bases and J lost 0 bases. CDR3 length: 15 amino acids. CDR1 LNHDA and CDR2 SQIVND come from the germline V gene (reference sequence). As handled by the study authors: Amplification of reference gene primers was used by the study to estimate nucleated cell counts. Assay used: immunoSEQ multiplex PCR; TCRdb lists only in-frame clones, some missing. That table is the source of V, J and clone size, and D and trimming were worked out from the DNA. Of 200,000 to 250,000 clones in the sample, roughly 87% were seen once. V and J are TRBV19 and TRBJ2-2, with 7 positions matching TRBD1. This sequence was found in a man aged 25 to 40 who had recovered from COVID-19. Input material: PBMCs or T cells enriched from blood (not recorded which). This chain's CDR3 is CASSNRGTNTGELFF. The CDR3 DNA sequence: TGTGCCAGTAGTAACAGGGGAACGAACACCGGGGAGCTGTTTTTT. The whole variable domain, filled in from reference TRBV19 and TRBJ2-2, reads DGGITQSPKYLFRKEGQNVTLSCEQNLNHDAMYWYRQDPGQGLRLIYYSQIVNDFQKGDIAEGYSVSREKKESFPLTVTSAQKNPTAFYLCASSNRGTNTGELFFGEGSRLTVL.